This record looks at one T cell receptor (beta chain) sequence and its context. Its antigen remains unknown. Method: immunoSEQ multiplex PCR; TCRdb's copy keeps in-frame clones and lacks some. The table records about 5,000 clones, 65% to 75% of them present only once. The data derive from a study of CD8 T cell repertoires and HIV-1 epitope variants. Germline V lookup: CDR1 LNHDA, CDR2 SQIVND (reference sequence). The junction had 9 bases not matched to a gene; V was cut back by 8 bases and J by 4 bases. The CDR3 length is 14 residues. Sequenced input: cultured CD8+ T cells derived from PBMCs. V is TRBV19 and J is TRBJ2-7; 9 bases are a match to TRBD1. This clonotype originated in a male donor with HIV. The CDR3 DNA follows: TGTGCCAGTTCTACAGGGGGCGCGGAGTACGAGCAGTACTTC. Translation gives CASSTGGAEYEQYF.